The 31 T cell receptor beta chains presented below share a single source sample, sequenced in a study of T cell responses to AZD1222 COVID-19 vaccine. Assay: immunoSEQ multiplex PCR; the TCRdb copy retains only in-frame clones and omits some. The profile shows 120,000 to 150,000 clones, about 90% of them singletons. Sequenced here: peripheral blood, sampled on day 0 of AZD1222 vaccination. These receptors were taken from an adult in good health.

The chain recombines TRBV18 with TRBJ2-7; TRBD1 is a possible D gene (6 bases). CDR1 is KGHSH and CDR2 is LQKENI in the germline V gene. V was shortened by 3 bases and J by 4 bases, with 16 bases between the two germline ends. The length of the CDR3 is 15 residues. CDR3 sequence: CASSPMLGAGYEQYF. The CDR3 DNA sequence: TGTGCCAGCTCACCCATGTTGGGGGCCGGGTACGAGCAGTACTTC. Based on the CDR3 plus reference TRBV18 and TRBJ2-7, the full variable domain is NAGVMQNPRHLVRRRGQEARLRCSPMKGHSHVYWYRQLPEEGLKFMVYLQKENIIDESGMPKERFSAEFPKEGPSILRIQQVVRGDSAAYFCASSPMLGAGYEQYFGPGTRLTVT.

The genes are TRBV4-3 and TRBJ2-2; TRBD1 might be the D (6 bases). This CDR3 is built from 16 residues. V lost 2 bases, J lost 0 bases, and 10 bases lay in between. CDR1 and CDR2 (germline): LGHNA, YSLEER. The CDR3 reads CASSQNRQANTGELFF. The CDR3 DNA is TGCGCCAGCAGCCAAAATAGACAGGCGAACACCGGGGAGCTGTTTTTT.

As DNA, the CDR3 is TGTGCCAGTAGTATAGTTCCTAGCGGGAGCCTCCAAGAGACCCAGTACTTC. The encoded protein is CASSIVPSGSLQETQYF. J is TRBJ2-5 and V is TRBV19; 10 nucleotides match TRBD2. The V segment lost 1 base and the J segment 1 base; nucleotides outside the gene matches: 6. This CDR3 is 17 amino acids long. Germline lookup yields CDR1 LNHDA and CDR2 SQIVND (reference sequence).

The chain links TRBV5-4 to TRBJ1-2, with a possible D match to TRBD1 (5 bases). The CDR3 extends over 14 amino acids. Trimming stripped 1 base from V and 6 bases from J, with 13 bases between. Germline CDR1 and CDR2: SGHNT and YYREEE (reference sequence). The CDR3 DNA reads as TGTGCCAGCAGCTTGCGCAGGGTTAAGCATGGCTACACCTTC. The encoded protein is CASSLRRVKHGYTF. Complete variable domain (other parts from reference TRBV5-4 and TRBJ1-2): ETGVTQSPTHLIKTRGQQVTLRCSSQSGHNTVSWYQQALGQGPQFIFQYYREEENGRGNFPPRFSGLQFPNYSSELNVNALELDDSALYLCASSLRRVKHGYTFGSGTRLTVV.

The chain is built from TRBV2 and TRBJ1-1, with 7 positions matching TRBD1. J was trimmed by 1 base and V by 6 bases; bases with no gene match: 2. This CDR3 spans 13 amino acids. The V gene's germline CDR1 is SNHLY and CDR2 FYNNEI. Here the CDR3 DNA reads TGTGCCAGCAGGAGGGACAGGAACACTGAAGCTTTCTTT. It is translated as CASRRDRNTEAFF.

This CDR3 is CASSLAHADTQYF. The DNA for the CDR3 is TGCGCCAGCAGCTTGGCCCATGCAGATACGCAGTATTTT. The V gene is TRBV5-1, the J gene TRBJ2-3; D is undetermined. Germline V gives CDR1 SGHRS, CDR2 YFSETQ. Trimming took 0 bases from V and 4 from J, leaving 6 bases between them. The CDR3 totals 13 residues. The full variable domain, in which reference TRBV5-1 and TRBJ2-3 provide the parts outside the CDR3, is KAGVTQTPRYLIKTRGQQVTLSCSPISGHRSVSWYQQTPGQGLQFLFEYFSETQRNKGNFPGRFSGRQFSNSRSEMNVSTLELGDSALYLCASSLAHADTQYFGPGTRLTVL.

The chain has TRBV27 and TRBJ2-1; 8 bases align to TRBD1. Germline V gives CDR1 MNHEY, CDR2 SMNVEV (reference sequence). The CDR3 sequence is 12 residues long. The ends lost 5 bases at V and 10 bases at J; junction bases unmatched: 4. Here the CDR3 DNA reads TGTGCCAGCAGTCAGACAGGGGTAGAGCAGTTCTTC. Protein product: CASSQTGVEQFF.

The rearrangement joins TRBV11-1 to TRBJ2-1, with TRBD2 matching 9 bases. Germline V CDR1 and CDR2: SGHAT, FQDESV (reference sequence). Unmatched junction bases numbered 4, after V lost 3 bases and J lost 4 bases. CDR3 size: 15 residues. CDR3 nucleotide sequence: TGTGCCAGCAGCTTCGGGACTAGCCCTTACAATGAGCAGTTCTTC. This translates into CASSFGTSPYNEQFF.

This clone was observed a few times. The chain has TRBV28 and TRBJ1-1; 7 positions match TRBD1. The V gene end was trimmed by 2 bases and the J gene end by 3 bases; junction bases not matched to a gene: 3. The CDR3 covers 14 residues. The V gene's germline CDR1 is MDHEN and CDR2 SYDVKM. CDR3: CASSLPDRDTEAFF. In DNA, the CDR3 is TGTGCCAGCAGTTTACCCGACAGGGACACTGAAGCTTTCTTT.

The chain employs TRBV10-1 and TRBJ2-1; 14 nucleotides align to TRBD2. Germline CDR1 and CDR2: WNHNN and SYGVQD (reference sequence). Germline trimming cut 4 bases from V and 10 bases from J; bases unmatched to any gene: 6. The CDR3 has 15 residues. The CDR3 loop is CASSALGLAGGEQFF. The CDR3 DNA reads as TGCGCCAGCAGTGCCCTCGGACTAGCGGGGGGAGAGCAGTTCTTC.

The count of this clone is one. The chain links TRBV2 to TRBJ1-1; tentative D call: TRBD1 (6 bases). Germline CDR1 and CDR2: SNHLY and FYNNEI. V lost 6 bases, J lost 10 bases, and 12 bases lay in between. This CDR3 contains 11 residues. CDR3 sequence reads: CASRSQGGAFF. CDR3 coding DNA: TGTGCCAGCAGATCACAGGGAGGAGCTTTCTTT.

The V call is TRBV4-1, the J call TRBJ2-1; D remains ambiguous. Trimming pared 1 base from V and 8 bases from J, leaving 9 bases between. This CDR3 contains 13 residues. The germline V gene has CDR1 MGHRA and CDR2 YSYEKL. In DNA, the CDR3 is TGCGCCAGCAGCCAAGGCCCTGCGGATGAGCAGTTCTTC. It yields the protein CASSQGPADEQFF.

This clone was recorded once. V is TRBV4-1 and J is TRBJ1-6; 8 nucleotides align to TRBD1. Germline values: CDR1 MGHRA, CDR2 YSYEKL. Trimming removed 7 bases from V and 0 bases from J; junction bases left unmatched: 14. The CDR3 sequence is 19 residues long. The CDR3 loop is CASIDDRRDRSSYNSPLHF. The CDR3 bases are TGCGCCAGCATCGACGATCGACGGGACAGGAGCTCCTATAATTCACCCCTCCACTTT.

The chain is built from TRBV18 and TRBJ1-5; 7 nucleotides match TRBD1. CDR3 length: 15 amino acids. V was pared by 3 bases and J by 7 bases, with 9 bases of the junction left unmatched. Germline assignment: CDR1 KGHSH and CDR2 LQKENI. CDR3 region: CASSPQTGIEQPQHF. Here the CDR3 DNA reads TGTGCCAGCTCACCCCAGACAGGGATAGAACAGCCCCAGCATTTT. The entire variable domain, with the rest obtained from reference TRBV18 and TRBJ1-5, is as follows: NAGVMQNPRHLVRRRGQEARLRCSPMKGHSHVYWYRQLPEEGLKFMVYLQKENIIDESGMPKERFSAEFPKEGPSILRIQQVVRGDSAAYFCASSPQTGIEQPQHFGDGTRLSIL.

The J gene is TRBJ2-7, the V gene TRBV27; D uncertain. Germline lookup yields CDR1 MNHEY and CDR2 SMNVEV (reference sequence). V gave up 5 bases and J gave up 3 bases, with 2 bases separating them. The CDR3 contains 10 residues. CDR3 nucleotide sequence: TGTGCCAGCAGTAACTACGAGCAGTACTTC. Encoded protein: CASSNYEQYF.

This clone was seen a few times. The chain uses TRBV24-1 and TRBJ1-6; tentative D call: TRBD1 (6 bases). Trimming pared 9 bases from V and 9 bases from J, leaving 14 bases between. There are 13 residues in the CDR3. The germline CDR1 and CDR2 sequences are KGHDR and SFDVKD. The DNA of the CDR3 is TGTGCCACCGGGGGGCAGGTGGCTTCACCCCTCCACTTT. It yields the protein CATGGQVASPLHF.

The rearrangement links TRBV4-2 to TRBJ1-1, with 7 bases fitting TRBD1. CDR1 and CDR2 (germline): LGHNA, YNFKEQ. The CDR3 length is 14 residues. Unmatched junction bases numbered 7, after V lost 3 bases and J lost 6 bases. CDR3 coding DNA: TGTGCCAGCAGCCACGACAGGGTCGGCGCTGAAGCTTTCTTT. This gives the protein CASSHDRVGAEAFF.

The chain couples TRBV27 to TRBJ1-5, with D perhaps TRBD1 (6 bases). Germline V gene data show CDR1 as MNHEY and CDR2 as SMNVEV (reference sequence). The CDR3 sequence is 16 residues long. The V and J ends lost 5 bases and 0 bases respectively, with 14 bases between them. The CDR3 DNA is TGTGCCAGCAGTCCCAGGGGCGGTTATAGCAATCAGCCCCAGCATTTT. It specifies CASSPRGGYSNQPQHF.

The CDR3 DNA follows: TGCGCCAGCAGCCAACCGGGCCGGGGCACTGAAGCTTTCTTT. Amino acid sequence: CASSQPGRGTEAFF. V and J are TRBV4-1 and TRBJ1-1; D is undetermined. The CDR3 runs 14 residues. V gave up 2 bases and J gave up 4 bases, with 11 bases separating them. Germline CDR1 is MGHRA and CDR2 is YSYEKL.

The chain links TRBV6-5 to TRBJ2-1; 14 bases agree with TRBD2. Germline V gene lookup returns CDR1 MNHEY and CDR2 SVGAGI. The CDR3 is made up of 16 amino acids. V dropped 2 bases and J dropped 8; count of bases not matched to a gene: 5. CDR3: CASSYGGTSGSYEQFF. CDR3 nucleotide sequence: TGTGCCAGCAGTTACGGGGGGACTAGCGGGAGCTATGAGCAGTTCTTC.

V usage is TRBV9 and J usage is TRBJ2-1; D may match TRBD1 or TRBD2 (5 bases each). This CDR3 has 13 residues. Germline V CDR1 and CDR2: SGDLS, YYNGEE. The V gene lost 3 bases and the J gene lost 9 bases, with 13 bases spanning the gap. The CDR3 is CASSDTPGTEQFF. The CDR3 nucleotides read TGTGCCAGCAGCGACACGCCCGGGACTGAGCAGTTCTTC.

V gene TRBV6-1 combines with J gene TRBJ1-5, with TRBD1 matching 9 bases. The CDR3 covers 16 residues. V lost 2 bases to trimming and J lost 6 bases; unmatched junction nucleotides: 8. Germline CDR1 reads MNHNS; CDR2 reads SASEGT. For the CDR3, the DNA is TGTGCCAGCAGTGAAAACAGGGGGCGAGGGAGTCAGCCCCAGCATTTT. Translating it yields CASSENRGRGSQPQHF.

The chain carries TRBV19 and TRBJ1-4; 8 bases fit TRBD1. The CDR3 is 16 amino acids. The germline V gene encodes CDR1 LNHDA and CDR2 SQIVND (reference sequence). Unmatched junction bases numbered 8, after V lost 3 bases and J lost 5 bases. DNA of the CDR3: TGTGCCAGTAGTATCCGCCAGGGGGCCGTGAATGAAAAACTGTTTTTT. As protein: CASSIRQGAVNEKLFF.

This chain connects TRBV18 to TRBJ1-1; no reliable D call. This CDR3 has 13 amino acids. V was pared by 3 bases and J by 5 bases, with 10 bases between. Germline V lookup: CDR1 KGHSH, CDR2 LQKENI. CDR3 sequence reads: CASSPTGQTEAFF. In DNA form, the CDR3 reads TGTGCCAGCTCACCGACCGGGCAGACTGAAGCTTTCTTT.

This clone showed up just a few times. The chain carries TRBV15 and TRBJ1-1, with D unclear. The CDR3 has 14 residues. Germline-derived CDR1 and CDR2 are LNHNV and YYDKDF (reference sequence). V shed 0 bases and J shed 1 base, with 6 bases lying between them. As DNA, the CDR3 is TGTGCCACCAGCAGAGATAACAGGAACACTGAAGCTTTCTTT. Its protein is CATSRDNRNTEAFF.

The gene calls are TRBV2 and TRBJ1-4, with 8 nucleotides matching TRBD1. Germline-derived CDR1 and CDR2 are SNHLY and FYNNEI. The CDR3 runs 14 residues. V gave up 5 bases and J gave up 7 bases; unmatched junction bases: 6. CDR3 protein: CASSPTGGGEKLFF. CDR3 DNA: TGTGCCAGCAGTCCCACAGGGGGGGGTGAAAAACTGTTTTTT.

In DNA form, the CDR3 reads TGTGCCAGCAGCTTAGAGGGCGAATGGACAGGGGGCCACTACTTCCCTTTGAATGAGCAGTTCTTC. Its protein is CASSLEGEWTGGHYFPLNEQFF. The rearrangement uses TRBV7-6 and TRBJ2-1; 11 bases agree with TRBD1. The V gene end was trimmed by 1 base and the J gene end by 7 bases; junction bases not matched to a gene: 24. Germline V gene sequence: CDR1 SGHVS, CDR2 FNYEAQ. This CDR3 spans 22 amino acids.

The J gene is TRBJ1-6, the V gene TRBV18; tentatively, D is TRBD1 (5 bases). The germline V and J ends were trimmed by 4 bases and 0 bases, with 13 bases remaining between them. Looked up from germline, CDR1 is KGHSH and CDR2 is LQKENI. The CDR3 loop spans 17 amino acids. The CDR3 coding sequence is TGTGCCAGCTCACTGGGGCCAGTAAACTCCTATAATTCACCCCTCCACTTT. This gives the protein CASSLGPVNSYNSPLHF.

The chain recombines TRBV7-9 with TRBJ1-2; tentative D call: TRBD1 (5 bases). Germline lookup yields CDR1 SEHNR and CDR2 FQNEAQ (reference sequence). The CDR3 length is 18 residues. Trimming stripped 5 bases from V and 8 bases from J, with 30 bases between. The CDR3 loop reads CASSPNLGFATSRGGYTF. In DNA, the CDR3 is TGTGCCAGCAGCCCAAACTTAGGATTCGCAACCTCTCGGGGGGGCTACACCTTC.

The chain combines TRBV28 with TRBJ1-4; TRBD1 matches 8 bases. CDR1 is MDHEN and CDR2 is SYDVKM in the germline V gene. This CDR3 contains 15 residues. The junction had 6 bases not matched to a gene; V was cut back by 6 bases and J by 3 bases. CDR3 region: CASRVQGASNEKLFF. The DNA of the CDR3 is TGTGCCAGCAGGGTTCAGGGGGCGTCTAATGAAAAACTGTTTTTT.

The rearrangement links TRBV7-2 to TRBJ1-2, with a weak D call TRBD1 (6 bases). The CDR3 extends over 15 amino acids. V was trimmed by 5 bases and J by 6 bases, leaving 19 bases between them. CDR1 is SGHTA and CDR2 is FQGNSA in the germline V gene. Written as DNA, the CDR3 is TGTGCCAGCAGCACAAACCCGGGACAAATAGATGGCTACACCTTC. Translated: CASSTNPGQIDGYTF.